A selection of T cell receptor beta chains follows, all from one sample in a study of early T cells in non-severe SARS-CoV-2 infection. MiXCR was run by TCRdb on the 5' RACE reads, yielding one entry per CDR3 protein. The sample carries some 80,000 distinct CDR3 sequences, approximately 12% recorded once. The sample was whole blood. These receptors were collected from an adult who was a healthcare worker with PCR-confirmed SARS-CoV-2 infection or an uninfected control (not recorded which). CDR3s include the opening cysteine and the closing phenylalanine or tryptophan. A D gene is named only where the DNA matches it firmly. Clone size is given for some rows only: seen once, a few or many times, or a class if the clone is expanded.

V,J,size,D,DNA,CDR3
TRBV30,TRBJ2-1,-,TRBD2,TGTGCCTGGCAATGGGCTGGCGGGAGCCTTCTCTACAATGAGCAGTTCTTC,CAWQWAGGSLLYNEQFF
TRBV4-1,TRBJ2-2,many,-,TGCGCCAGCAGCCGAGTTCCTGTGGGCGGGGAGCTGTTTTTT,CASSRVPVGGELFF
TRBV29-1,TRBJ1-1,-,-,TGCAGCGTTGGGATAGGGGACACTGAAGCTTTCTTT,CSVGIGDTEAFF
TRBV20-1,TRBJ2-1,many,TRBD2,TGCAGTGCTAGAGATTCACACCTACTAGCGGGAAGCTCCTACAATGAGCAGTTCTTC,CSARDSHLLAGSSYNEQFF
TRBV15,TRBJ1-1,-,-,TGTGCCCCTAGGGGGTACCCGAACACTGAAGCTTTCTTT,CAPRGYPNTEAFF
TRBV28,TRBJ1-1,many,-,TGTGCCAGCAGCTTCCCCCCCGGCAGGAGTCTGGACACTGAAGCTTTCTTT,CASSFPPGRSLDTEAFF
TRBV2,TRBJ2-7,-,TRBD1,TGTGCCAGCAGTGAACTTGGACAGGGCGCCTACGAGCAGTACTTC,CASSELGQGAYEQYF
TRBV20-1,TRBJ1-1,many,-,TGCAGTGCTAGAGATCGGGTATACATGAACACTGAAGCTTTCTTT,CSARDRVYMNTEAFF
TRBV2,TRBJ2-3,-,-,TGTGCCAGCAGTGCCGAGACAGGCGAGGCAGATACGCAGTATTTT,CASSAETGEADTQYF
TRBV5-1,TRBJ1-6,many,-,TGCGCCAGCAGCCTCGACAGCACCTATAATTCACCCCTCCACTTT,CASSLDSTYNSPLHF
TRBV20-1,TRBJ2-7,-,-,TGCAGTGCTGTCGGGGACTCAACGGACGAGCAGTACTTC,CSAVGDSTDEQYF
TRBV9,TRBJ2-3,few,-,TGTGCCAGCAGCCTAGCAGGGTTCACAGATACGCAGTATTTT,CASSLAGFTDTQYF
TRBV29-1,TRBJ2-1,few,TRBD2,TGCAGCGTTGGAGAACTAGCGGGAGTCGGTGAGCAGTTCTTC,CSVGELAGVGEQFF
TRBV7-8,TRBJ2-1,-,-,TGTGCCAGCAGCAACGGGGATGAGCAGTTCTTC,CASSNGDEQFF
TRBV5-1,TRBJ2-1,many,-,TGCGCCAGCAGCTTGGGAAGCGGTGCCTCCTACAATGAGCAGTTCTTC,CASSLGSGASYNEQFF
TRBV6-1,TRBJ2-3,many,TRBD1,TGTGCCAGCAGTGTGGGGACAGGGGATTCAGATACGCAGTATTTT,CASSVGTGDSDTQYF
TRBV6-1,TRBJ2-7,-,-,TGTGCCAGCAGTGACCCTGGTCCTAACCACGAGCAGTACTTC,CASSDPGPNHEQYF
TRBV29-1,TRBJ2-5,-,-,TGCAGCGTCTCAACTAGGGCCGGGACCCAGTACTTC,CSVSTRAGTQYF
TRBV3-1,TRBJ2-1,-,TRBD1,TGTGCCACCCAAGACCCGACTGGGACAGGGACTTTGTTCTTC,CATQDPTGTGTLFF
TRBV18,TRBJ2-1,many,TRBD2,TGTGCCAGCTCACCCTCGACTAGCGGATACAATGAGCAGTTCTTC,CASSPSTSGYNEQFF
TRBV20-1,TRBJ2-1,-,TRBD1,TGCAGTGCTGACCGGGACAGCTTCTACAATGAGCAGTTCTTC,CSADRDSFYNEQFF
TRBV7-6,TRBJ2-3,-,-,TGTGCCAGCAGCTTAGCTCCAGAACGGACAGATACGCAGTATTTT,CASSLAPERTDTQYF
TRBV15,TRBJ2-7,-,-,TGTGCCACCAGCTGGGGGGGGCCCGAGCAGTACTTC,CATSWGGPEQYF
TRBV28,TRBJ1-3,few,-,TGTGCCAGCGAGGAGGGGCCCGATCGAGGAAACACCATATATTTT,CASEEGPDRGNTIYF
TRBV9,TRBJ2-3,-,TRBD2,TGTGCCAGCAGTGGTCCGGGGGGAGCGCTTTCCCTTTTGACAGATACGCAGTATTTT,CASSGPGGALSLLTDTQYF
TRBV28,TRBJ2-3,few,TRBD1,TGTGCCAGCAGTCAGAGAGGACAGGGGGCAGATACGCAGTATTTT,CASSQRGQGADTQYF
TRBV2,TRBJ2-3,few,-,TGTGCCAGCAGTGAAGCTATCGGCACAGATACGCAGTATTTT,CASSEAIGTDTQYF
TRBV7-2,TRBJ2-7,few,TRBD1,TGTGCCAGCAGCTTAGCAGCGACAGGGGGCTACGAGCAGTACTTC,CASSLAATGGYEQYF
TRBV6-1,TRBJ1-2,-,TRBD1,TGTGCCAGCGGACAGGACTTTAACTATGGCTACACCTTC,CASGQDFNYGYTF
TRBV9,TRBJ1-1,few,-,TGTGCCAGCAGCGTAGTACGGGAAGCTTTCTTT,CASSVVREAFF